This TCR beta chain originates from a study of early T cells in non-severe SARS-CoV-2 infection. Trimming shortened V by 2 bases and J by 0 bases, and 16 bases separated the two germline ends. CDR3 size: 17 residues. Germline CDR1 reads SGHNT; CDR2 reads YENEEA. TCRdb ran MiXCR on the 5' RACE reads and lists one entry per CDR3 protein. The table has fewer than 40,000 distinct CDR3 sequences, roughly 5.9% seen once. This chain connects TRBV11-3 to TRBJ1-2; D not certain. The sequenced sample consisted of whole blood. This clonotype was sampled from an adult who was a healthcare worker with PCR-confirmed SARS-CoV-2 infection or an uninfected control (not recorded which). The CDR3 loop reads CASSLRAVESANYGYTF. For the CDR3, the DNA is TGTGCCAGCAGCTTAAGGGCAGTGGAGAGCGCTAACTATGGCTACACCTTC.